This T cell receptor beta chain was sequenced during a study of blood T cells in healthy people across ages. Study-wide points: Researchers deemed the diversity estimates from one million T cells underestimates. Since the PBMCs were unsorted, naive and antigen-experienced cells could not be conclusively compared.

The use of a sample-barcoded 5' primer and a J-beta primer mix characterized a second PCR of about 7 to 12 cycles. Through a template-switch adaptor with 12 random nucleotides, each cDNA molecule received a tag. TCRdb reprocessed the 5' RACE reads via MiXCR and lists one record per CDR3 protein. The table lists over 1.5 million distinct CDR3 sequences, just under 50% of them singletons. CDR1 is ENHRY, CDR2 SYGVKD, per germline. The CDR3 is 11 residues long. Points on this clonotype: As yet, its antigen is unknown.

The gene calls are TRBV10-3 and TRBJ2-7; 7 bases map to TRBD1. The sequence was obtained from a woman in her 40s in good health. Sequencing was performed on blood. This chain's CDR3 is CATGTDDEQYF. Here the CDR3 DNA reads TGTGCGACCGGGACAGACGACGAGCAGTACTTC.